These 2 T cell receptor beta chains were all obtained from the same sample, sequenced in a study of cytomegalovirus exposure and HLA in healthy donors. The study ran its PCR with 60 Vbeta and 13 Jbeta primers. The data were produced by immunoSEQ multiplex PCR, yet TCRdb's version contains in-frame clones alone and is incomplete. The sample carries 100,000 to 120,000 clones, nearly 80% recorded once. Sequencing input: PBMCs. These receptors all stem from a woman younger than 45 in good health and CMV-seronegative.

This clone was counted once. Here the CDR3 reads CASSYRGGREETQYF. DNA of the CDR3: TGTGCCAGCAGCTACCGGGGGGGGCGCGAGGAGACCCAGTACTTC. The chain links TRBV7-2 to TRBJ2-5; 8 bases agree with TRBD2. The CDR3 loop spans 15 amino acids. In germline, CDR1 is SGHTA, CDR2 FQGNSA. V dropped 4 bases and J dropped 5; count of bases not matched to a gene: 9.

J is TRBJ2-3 and V is TRBV28, with a possible D match to TRBD2 (6 bases). CDR1 MDHEN and CDR2 SYDVKM come from the germline V gene. This CDR3 has 14 residues. Trimming removed 1 base from V and 3 bases from J, with 8 bases in between. CDR3 in amino acids: CASSLSGETDTQYF. The CDR3 DNA follows: TGTGCCAGCAGTTTATCGGGGGAGACAGATACGCAGTATTTT.